This TCR beta chain was captured in a study of CD8+CD57+ T cells in acquired aplastic anemia. Study-wide context: 3 to 4 ug was the average amount of DNA from sorted CD4+ and CD8+ cells. Study-wide results and caveats: There were some 27 CD8+ CDR3 sequences that occurred in both patients and controls.

Looked up from germline, CDR1 is LGHDT and CDR2 is YNNKEL (reference sequence). The CDR3 is made up of 15 amino acids. Trimming stripped 1 base from V and 3 bases from J, with 10 bases between. Profiles of TCR beta VDJ and CDR3 were generated from a genomic DNA template. Using its own MiXCR run on the reads, TCRdb lists one record per CDR3 protein. The sample yields some 200,000 distinct CDR3 sequences, 30% to 40% seen once. As regards this clonotype: Its antigen is not known.

The receptor was isolated from a human donor in good health, serving as a control. The chain has TRBV3-1 and TRBJ2-4; D gene ambiguous. Sequenced material: sorted CD4+, CD8+, or CD8+CD57+ T cells (not recorded which) from PBMCs. CDR3 sequence reads: CASSQGWSDKNIQYF. The CDR3 bases are TGTGCCAGCAGCCAAGGGTGGTCCGACAAAAACATTCAGTACTTC.